This passage covers 13 T cell receptor beta chains from one sample sequenced in a study of blood T cell repertoires in COVID-19. The protocol was immunoSEQ multiplex PCR, while the TCRdb copy is restricted to in-frame clones and leaves out a portion. The table shows a few hundred thousand clones, with 85% occurring only once. Sequencing was performed on peripheral blood. The receptors stem from a woman between 18 and 30 years old with acute or convalescent COVID-19.

This clone occurred a few times. The chain has TRBV4-2 and TRBJ2-3; 11 bases fit TRBD2. The CDR3 extends over 17 amino acids. Trimming cost V 1 base and J 2 bases; bases outside gene matches: 5. Germline V gene sequence: CDR1 LGHNA, CDR2 YNFKEQ. CDR3 in amino acids: CASSQVGSGGATDTQYF. In DNA form, the CDR3 reads TGTGCCAGCAGCCAAGTTGGTAGCGGGGGGGCCACAGATACGCAGTATTTT.

CDR3 region: CASSFGLAGGPMGETQYF. The CDR3 DNA reads TGTGCCAGCAGCTTTGGACTAGCGGGGGGGCCAATGGGAGAGACCCAGTACTTC. V is TRBV11-2 and J is TRBJ2-5; 15 bases are a match to TRBD2. Trimming removed 3 bases from V and 4 bases from J; junction bases left unmatched: 9. Germline V lookup: CDR1 SGHAT, CDR2 FQNNGV. The CDR3 extends over 18 amino acids.

The chain is built from TRBV6-2 or TRBV6-3 and TRBJ1-1, with D unresolved. Per the germline V gene, CDR1 is MNHEY and CDR2 is SVGEGT. The V and J ends lost 4 bases and 0 bases respectively, with 3 bases between them. The CDR3 runs to 12 residues. Here the CDR3 DNA reads TGTGCCAGCAGTTCTATGAACACTGAAGCTTTCTTT. Residues: CASSSMNTEAFF.

Of note for this clone: Other DNA sequences in the same sample also yield this CDR3. J is TRBJ2-3 and V is TRBV3-1 (or the pseudogene TRBV3-2), with 9 bases fitting TRBD2. The CDR3 is 16 residues long. The junction had 13 bases not matched to a gene; V was cut back by 6 bases and J by 6 bases. In germline, CDR1 is LGHDT, CDR2 YNNKEL (reference sequence). CDR3 in DNA: TGTGCCAGCAGTCGGAGTGGGCGGGGGGGCCCCGATACGCAGTATTTT. Translation: CASSRSGRGGPDTQYF.

The rearrangement joins TRBV19 to TRBJ1-3; D may be TRBD1 (5 bases). Germline values: CDR1 LNHDA, CDR2 SQIVND (reference sequence). This CDR3 region has 17 residues. Trimming removed 0 bases from V and 2 bases from J, with 14 bases in between. Here the CDR3 DNA reads TGTGCCAGTAGTATAGATCGCTTCCAGGGCCCTGGAAACACCATATATTTT. Translation: CASSIDRFQGPGNTIYF.

As DNA, the CDR3 is TGTGCCAGCAGCCTAGGACAGGGAGAGACTGAAGCTTTCTTT. Protein product: CASSLGQGETEAFF. The chain carries TRBV3-1 (or the pseudogene TRBV3-2) and TRBJ1-1, with 8 nucleotides matching TRBD1. The trim removed 4 bases at V and 5 bases at J, leaving 6 bases unmatched. Germline CDR1 reads LGHDT; CDR2 reads YNNKEL (reference sequence). The CDR3 is 14 residues long.

The CDR3 sequence is CASSRNRGGYTF. The CDR3 DNA sequence: TGTGCCAGCAGTCGCAATCGAGGGGGCTACACCTTC. This chain links TRBV6-5 with TRBJ1-2; D gene ambiguous. Deletions cut 5 bases from V and 8 bases from J, with 12 bases between. This CDR3 comprises 12 residues. Looked up from germline, CDR1 is MNHEY and CDR2 is SVGAGI.

The chain couples TRBV6-6 to TRBJ1-6; D gene ambiguous. The CDR3 contains 14 residues. In germline, CDR1 is MNHNY, CDR2 SVGAGI (reference sequence). V was shortened by 6 bases and J by 8 bases, with 14 bases between the two germline ends. CDR3 nucleotide sequence: TGTGCCAGCAGCCTCCTACAGCGGGATTCACCCCTCCACTTT. Translation gives CASSLLQRDSPLHF.

V gene TRBV10-1 combines with J gene TRBJ2-1, with TRBD1 identical over 7 bases. The junction had 9 bases not matched to a gene; V was cut back by 5 bases and J by 5 bases. CDR1 and CDR2 from the germline V gene are WNHNN and SYGVQD (reference sequence). The CDR3 covers 15 residues. CDR3 in DNA: TGCGCCAGCAGTACTACCGGGACAGCGAACAATGAGCAGTTCTTC. Encoded protein: CASSTTGTANNEQFF.

The rearrangement uses TRBV5-6 and TRBJ2-2, with D perhaps matching TRBD1 (6 bases). Germline values: CDR1 SGHDT, CDR2 YYEEEE. This CDR3 comprises 15 residues. Trimming pared 2 bases from V and 4 bases from J, leaving 12 bases between. DNA for the CDR3: TGTGCCAGCAGCTTCGGACAGAAGGTCACCGGGGAGCTGTTTTTT. Protein sequence: CASSFGQKVTGELFF.

The chain is built from TRBV30 and TRBJ2-7; 15 bases align to TRBD2. The CDR3 is made up of 17 amino acids. J lost 0 bases, V lost 4 bases, and 7 bases had no gene match. Germline-derived CDR1 and CDR2 are GTSNPN and SVGIG (reference sequence). CDR3 residues: CAWTPGLAGGLSYEQYF. The CDR3 DNA reads as TGTGCCTGGACACCGGGACTAGCGGGGGGCCTCTCCTACGAGCAGTACTTC.

V usage is TRBV12-5 and J usage is TRBJ2-7, with D possibly being TRBD1 (5 bases). The CDR3 spans 17 residues. CDR1 is LGHNT and CDR2 is FRNRAP in the germline V gene. V lost 3 bases and J 5 bases, leaving 23 bases between the germline ends. The chain's CDR3 is CASGLFRGWAGADEQYF. CDR3 DNA: TGTGCTAGTGGTTTATTTCGTGGTTGGGCTGGGGCGGACGAGCAGTACTTC.

This chain links TRBV20-1 with TRBJ1-2; the match to TRBD1 covers 7 bases. V shed 7 bases and J 7 bases; nucleotides not matched to a gene: 6. Germline loops: CDR1 DFQATT, CDR2 SNEGSKA (reference sequence). The CDR3 covers 11 residues. Here the CDR3 reads CSVPTGSGYTF. The CDR3 DNA reads as TGCAGTGTCCCGACAGGGAGTGGCTACACCTTC.